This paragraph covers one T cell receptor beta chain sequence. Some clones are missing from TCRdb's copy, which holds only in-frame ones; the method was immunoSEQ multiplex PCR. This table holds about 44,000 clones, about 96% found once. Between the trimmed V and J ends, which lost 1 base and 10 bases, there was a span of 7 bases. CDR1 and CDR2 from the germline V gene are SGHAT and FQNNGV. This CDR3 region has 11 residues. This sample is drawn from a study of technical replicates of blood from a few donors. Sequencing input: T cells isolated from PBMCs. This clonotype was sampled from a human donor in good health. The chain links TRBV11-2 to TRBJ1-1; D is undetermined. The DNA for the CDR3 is TGTGCCAGCAGCTTAGGAGGGTTAGCTTTCTTT. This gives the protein CASSLGGLAFF.